This T cell receptor (beta chain) was recovered during a study of blood T cell repertoires in COVID-19. As for the study in general: The United States, Italy and Spain supplied acute and convalescent COVID-19 samples. T cells, B-cell-depleted T cells, or PBMCs provided the cDNA or gDNA that served as material.

V shed 7 bases and J shed 3 bases, with 9 bases lying between them. This CDR3 is built from 12 residues. CDR1 and CDR2 from the germline V gene are MDHEN and SYDVKM. As handled by the study authors: By means of reference gene primer amplification, nucleated cell counts were estimated. Measured with immunoSEQ multiplex PCR; TCRdb has only the in-frame clones, and not every one. That table gives V, J and clone size, and the DNA gave D and trimming. The sample has 150,000 to 200,000 clones, 80% to 90% seen once; the top ten hold under 2.5%. This TCR derives from a man in his sixties or seventies with active or convalescent COVID-19. Sequencing was done on a sample of peripheral blood. The genes are TRBV28 and TRBJ2-5, with no clear D. The CDR3 DNA sequence: TGTGCCAGCATCGGCGGCGAAGAGACCCAGTACTTC. Translating gives CASIGGEETQYF.